The 21 T cell receptor beta chains listed next were all sequenced from one sample in a study of blood T cell repertoires in COVID-19. Method: immunoSEQ multiplex PCR; TCRdb's copy keeps in-frame clones and lacks some. There are 110,000 or so clones in the sample; over 75% occur only once, and approximately 28% lies in the top ten. The sequenced sample consisted of peripheral blood. These receptors all stem from a man between 65 and 79 years old with active or convalescent COVID-19.

The V and J genes are TRBV5-5 and TRBJ2-2; D perhaps matches TRBD2 (5 bases). Germline V gene data show CDR1 as SGHKS and CDR2 as YYEKEE (reference sequence). This CDR3 region has 14 residues. V lost 4 bases, J lost 7 bases, and 14 bases lay in between. The CDR3 DNA reads TGTGCCAGCAGCCTGGGAGCGCCGGGCGGGGAGCTGTTTTTT. This encodes CASSLGAPGGELFF.

This clone was detected a few times. The chain has TRBV2 and TRBJ2-5; 7 bases agree with TRBD1. This CDR3 contains 12 residues. The ends lost 10 bases at V and 2 bases at J; junction bases unmatched: 4. Per germline, CDR1 SNHLY and CDR2 FYNNEI. DNA for the CDR3: TGTGCCATAAGGACAGGACAAGAGACCCAGTACTTC. Amino acid sequence: CAIRTGQETQYF.

Worth noting for this clone: Within the sample, other DNA sequences also encode this same CDR3. This rearrangement joins TRBV5-1 to TRBJ1-3, with 11 bases lining up with TRBD1. V was clipped by 4 bases and J by 4 bases; unmatched bases: 4. The germline CDR1 and CDR2 sequences are SGHRS and YFSETQ. The CDR3 runs to 15 residues. The DNA for the CDR3 is TGCGCCAGCAGCCCGGGACAGGGGGGAGGAAACACCATATATTTT. This codes for CASSPGQGGGNTIYF. Drawing the rest from reference TRBV5-1 and TRBJ1-3, the complete variable domain is KAGVTQTPRYLIKTRGQQVTLSCSPISGHRSVSWYQQTPGQGLQFLFEYFSETQRNKGNFPGRFSGRQFSNSRSEMNVSTLELGDSALYLCASSPGQGGGNTIYFGEGSWLTVV.

This clone appeared a single time. The V call is TRBV6-6, the J call TRBJ1-1; 7 positions agree with TRBD1. The CDR3 contains 15 residues. The germline gives CDR1 MNHNY, CDR2 SVGAGI (reference sequence). The ends lost 2 bases at V and 4 bases at J; junction bases unmatched: 7. In nucleotides, the CDR3 is TGTGCCAGCAGTTACAGACAGGGATACATCACTGAAGCTTTCTTT. Residues: CASSYRQGYITEAFF.

The rearrangement uses TRBV6-4 and TRBJ2-7; 10 bases align to TRBD1. Germline CDR1 reads MRHNA; CDR2 reads SNTAGT. The CDR3 loop spans 19 amino acids. Trimming took 0 bases from V and 6 from J; bases not matched to a gene: 17. The CDR3 DNA reads TGTGCCAGCAGTGACTCCGGGACAGGGGTCCCCCCCGGTTTCGGCGAGCAGTACTTC. Amino acid sequence: CASSDSGTGVPPGFGEQYF.

This chain links TRBV7-2 with TRBJ2-7; 9 nucleotides align to TRBD1. CDR1 SGHTA and CDR2 FQGNSA come from the germline V gene. V shed 0 bases and J 3 bases; nucleotides not matched to a gene: 3. CDR3 length: 15 amino acids. The CDR3: CASSLAGQGVYEQYF. DNA for the CDR3: TGTGCCAGCAGCTTAGCGGGACAGGGTGTCTACGAGCAGTACTTC. The variable domain in full, with the rest retrieved from reference TRBV7-2 and TRBJ2-7, is GAGVSQSPSNKVTEKGKDVELRCDPISGHTALYWYRQSLGQGLEFLIYFQGNSAPDKSGLPSDRFSAERTGGSVSTLTIQRTQQEDSAVYLCASSLAGQGVYEQYFGPGTRLTVT.

The chain carries TRBV2 and TRBJ1-5; a weak D match, TRBD1 (6 bases). The length of the CDR3 is 16 residues. Germline V lookup: CDR1 SNHLY, CDR2 FYNNEI. The V end was cut by 1 base, the J end by 6 bases, with 16 bases between. Here the CDR3 DNA reads TGTGCCAGCAGTGAAGGGCCCTACAGGGATAGTCAGCCCCAGCATTTT. It encodes CASSEGPYRDSQPQHF.

The chain has TRBV5-1 and TRBJ1-2, with 10 nucleotides matching TRBD1. Germline V gene sequence: CDR1 SGHRS, CDR2 YFSETQ. Trimming removed 2 bases from V and 5 bases from J; junction bases left unmatched: 9. This CDR3 comprises 16 residues. CDR3 protein: CASSLLSGQGRYGYTF. The CDR3 nucleotides are TGCGCCAGCAGCTTACTCTCGGGACAGGGGAGGTATGGCTACACCTTC.

The rearrangement uses TRBV27 and TRBJ1-1, with D uncertain. This CDR3 is 13 amino acids long. Germline V CDR1 and CDR2: MNHEY, SMNVEV (reference sequence). V gave up 6 bases and J gave up 6 bases, with 14 bases separating them. CDR3 region: CASSSLLGAEAFF. The DNA for the CDR3 is TGTGCCAGCAGCTCCTTACTCGGGGCTGAAGCTTTCTTT.

The chain recombines TRBV3-1 (or the pseudogene TRBV3-2) with TRBJ1-1; the match to TRBD1 covers 10 bases. CDR3 length equals 15 residues. With V trimmed by 5 bases and J by 5 bases, 8 bases remained unmatched. Looked up from germline, CDR1 is LGHDT and CDR2 is YNNKEL (reference sequence). The DNA for the CDR3 is TGTGCCAGCAGCGCTGGGACAGGGGATGGGACTGAAGCTTTCTTT. It is translated as CASSAGTGDGTEAFF.

The chain uses TRBV13 and TRBJ2-7, with 13 bases lining up with TRBD2. J was trimmed by 4 bases and V by 4 bases; bases with no gene match: 4. The CDR3 covers 15 residues. Germline V gives CDR1 PRHDT, CDR2 FYEKMQ (reference sequence). CDR3 in amino acids: CASSSWTSGSYEQYF. The CDR3 region has the DNA TGTGCCAGCAGCTCCTGGACTAGCGGGAGTTACGAGCAGTACTTC.

The V and J genes are TRBV6-5 and TRBJ2-7, with TRBD1 identical over 11 bases. Per the germline V gene, CDR1 is MNHEY and CDR2 is SVGAGI. V shed 7 bases and J 3 bases; nucleotides not matched to a gene: 5. The CDR3 sequence is 14 residues long. The CDR3: CASMSGTGGYEQYF. As DNA, the CDR3 is TGTGCCAGCATGTCCGGGACAGGGGGCTACGAGCAGTACTTC.

The chain is built from TRBV19 and TRBJ2-7; no clear D gene. This CDR3 contains 13 residues. Germline CDR1 and CDR2: LNHDA and SQIVND (reference sequence). Trimming took off 3 bases at V and 4 bases at J, with 10 bases between the two ends. The CDR3 protein is CASSMNRWYEQYF. CDR3 in DNA: TGTGCCAGTAGTATGAATCGGTGGTACGAGCAGTACTTC.

V usage is TRBV28 and J usage is TRBJ2-2; tentatively, D is TRBD1 (6 bases). CDR3 length equals 14 residues. The germline V and J ends were trimmed by 10 bases and 3 bases, with 15 bases remaining between them. In germline, CDR1 is MDHEN, CDR2 SYDVKM. This CDR3 is CATTGTVDTGELFF. CDR3 bases: TGTGCCACCACAGGGACGGTTGACACCGGGGAGCTGTTTTTT.

In this sample, this clone turned up a few times. The gene calls are TRBV3-1 (or the pseudogene TRBV3-2) and TRBJ2-1; D remains unclear. Germline-derived CDR1 and CDR2 are LGHDT and YNNKEL (reference sequence). The CDR3 contains 13 residues. The V end was cut by 4 bases, the J end by 6 bases, with 10 bases between. DNA for the CDR3: TGTGCCAGCAGCCTATCGGGTCCCAATGAGCAGTTCTTC. It codes for CASSLSGPNEQFF.

The chain is built from TRBV12-3 or TRBV12-4 and TRBJ2-1; unclear D gene. The CDR3 consists of 13 residues. V lost 6 bases, J lost 7 bases, and 13 bases lay in between. The CDR3 region is CASSPPLENEQFF. The CDR3 DNA reads TGTGCCAGCAGCCCCCCGCTAGAGAATGAGCAGTTCTTC.

This clone has only one observation. The chain combines TRBV6-4 with TRBJ1-2; 7 bases are a match to TRBD1. The germline V gene encodes CDR1 MRHNA and CDR2 SNTAGT. The CDR3 has 14 residues. Trimming took 4 bases from V and 4 from J; bases not matched to a gene: 6. The chain's CDR3 is CASSGDRGGYGYTF. In DNA form, the CDR3 reads TGTGCCAGCAGTGGGGACAGAGGGGGCTATGGCTACACCTTC.

The rearrangement uses TRBV20-1 and TRBJ2-7, with a tentative D call TRBD1 (5 bases). Germline loops: CDR1 DFQATT, CDR2 SNEGSKA (reference sequence). This CDR3 contains 12 residues. V gave up 3 bases and J gave up 3 bases, with 9 bases separating them. The CDR3 nucleotides read TGCAGTGCTAGTTCTACAGGCTACGAGCAGTACTTC. Translating gives CSASSTGYEQYF.

V and J are TRBV28 and TRBJ2-3; TRBD2 matches at 11 bases. The CDR3 sequence is 15 residues long. Germline CDR1 reads MDHEN; CDR2 reads SYDVKM. The junction had 9 bases not matched to a gene; V was cut back by 3 bases and J by 10 bases. In nucleotides, the CDR3 is TGTGCCAGCAGTTTGACTAGCGGGACCCTCCGCGCGCAGTATTTT. Amino acids: CASSLTSGTLRAQYF.

This rearrangement joins TRBV11-2 to TRBJ2-5, with D perhaps matching TRBD2 (6 bases). Germline CDR1 SGHAT, CDR2 FQNNGV. The CDR3 runs 15 residues. Trimming stripped 0 bases from V and 5 bases from J, with 13 bases between. As DNA, the CDR3 is TGTGCCAGCAGCTTAGAGTGGGCTAGCGTCGAGACCCAGTACTTC. Translation gives CASSLEWASVETQYF.

This clone has a single count. The chain carries TRBV9 and TRBJ2-7, with TRBD2 matching over 7 bases. This CDR3 is 16 amino acids long. Germline V gene sequence: CDR1 SGDLS, CDR2 YYNGEE. The J segment lost 5 bases and the V segment lost 0 bases, leaving 11 bases of the junction unmatched. Here the CDR3 reads CASSVAAGVQLHEQYF. The CDR3 coding sequence is TGTGCCAGCAGCGTAGCGGCGGGGGTTCAACTCCACGAGCAGTACTTC.